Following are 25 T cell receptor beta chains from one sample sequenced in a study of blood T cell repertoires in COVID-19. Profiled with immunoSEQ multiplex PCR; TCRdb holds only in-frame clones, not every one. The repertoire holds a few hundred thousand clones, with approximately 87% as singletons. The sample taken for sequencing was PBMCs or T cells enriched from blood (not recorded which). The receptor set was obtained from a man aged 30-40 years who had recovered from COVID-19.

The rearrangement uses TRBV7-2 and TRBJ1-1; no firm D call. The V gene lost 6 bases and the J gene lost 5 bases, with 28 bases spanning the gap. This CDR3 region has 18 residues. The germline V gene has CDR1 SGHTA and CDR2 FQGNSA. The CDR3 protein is CASRPRPSSIAAGTEAFF. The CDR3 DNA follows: TGTGCCAGCAGGCCCCGCCCCTCAAGTATAGCCGCCGGTACTGAAGCTTTCTTT.

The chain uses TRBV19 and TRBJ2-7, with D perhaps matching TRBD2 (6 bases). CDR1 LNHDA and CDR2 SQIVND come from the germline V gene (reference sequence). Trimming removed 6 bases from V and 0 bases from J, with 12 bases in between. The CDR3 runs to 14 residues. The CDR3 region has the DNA TGTGCCAGTAGCCCGGAGGGGAGCTCCTACGAGCAGTACTTC. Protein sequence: CASSPEGSSYEQYF. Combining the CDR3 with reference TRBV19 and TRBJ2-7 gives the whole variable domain DGGITQSPKYLFRKEGQNVTLSCEQNLNHDAMYWYRQDPGQGLRLIYYSQIVNDFQKGDIAEGYSVSREKKESFPLTVTSAQKNPTAFYLCASSPEGSSYEQYFGPGTRLTVT.

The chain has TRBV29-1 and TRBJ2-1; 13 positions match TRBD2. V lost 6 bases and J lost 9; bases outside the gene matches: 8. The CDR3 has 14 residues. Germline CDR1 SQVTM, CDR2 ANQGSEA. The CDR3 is CSVVTTSGGTEQFF. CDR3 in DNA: TGCAGCGTCGTCACGACTAGCGGGGGGACTGAGCAGTTCTTC.

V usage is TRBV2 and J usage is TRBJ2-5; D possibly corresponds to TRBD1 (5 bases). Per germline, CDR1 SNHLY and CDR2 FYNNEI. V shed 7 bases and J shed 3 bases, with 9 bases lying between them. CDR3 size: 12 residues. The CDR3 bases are TGTGCCAGCACGTCCAGGGAAGAGACCCAGTACTTC. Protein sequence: CASTSREETQYF.

CDR3 protein: CASSRGQGFTEAFF. CDR3 nucleotides: TGTGCCAGCAGCCGGGGACAGGGGTTCACTGAAGCTTTCTTT. The rearrangement joins TRBV7-2 to TRBJ1-1; 10 nucleotides agree with TRBD1. Germline trimming cut 5 bases from V and 4 bases from J; bases unmatched to any gene: 4. The germline V gene encodes CDR1 SGHTA and CDR2 FQGNSA. The CDR3 length is 14 residues.

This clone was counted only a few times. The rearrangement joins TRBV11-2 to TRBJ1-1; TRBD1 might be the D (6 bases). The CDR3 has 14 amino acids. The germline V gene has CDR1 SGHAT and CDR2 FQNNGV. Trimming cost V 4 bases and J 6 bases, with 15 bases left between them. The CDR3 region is CASSSPIGGPEAFF. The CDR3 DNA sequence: TGTGCCAGCAGCTCCCCCATCGGGGGGCCTGAAGCTTTCTTT.

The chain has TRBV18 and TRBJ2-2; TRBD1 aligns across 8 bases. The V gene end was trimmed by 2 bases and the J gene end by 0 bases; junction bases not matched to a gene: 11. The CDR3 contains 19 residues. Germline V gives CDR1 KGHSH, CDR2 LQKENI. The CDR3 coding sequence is TGTGCCAGCTCACCAATCGGACAGGGCGGCCCAGCGAACACCGGGGAGCTGTTTTTT. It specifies CASSPIGQGGPANTGELFF.

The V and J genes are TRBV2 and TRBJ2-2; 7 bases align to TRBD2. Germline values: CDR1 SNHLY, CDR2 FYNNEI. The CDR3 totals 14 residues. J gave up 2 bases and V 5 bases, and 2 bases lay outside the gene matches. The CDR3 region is CASSRTRNTGELFF. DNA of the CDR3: TGTGCCAGCAGTCGGACTAGAAACACCGGGGAGCTGTTTTTT.

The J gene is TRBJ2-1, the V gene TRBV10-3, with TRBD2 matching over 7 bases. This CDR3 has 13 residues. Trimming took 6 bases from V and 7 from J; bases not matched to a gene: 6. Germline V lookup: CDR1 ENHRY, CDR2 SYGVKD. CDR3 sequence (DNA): TGTGCCATCAGGGGGGGGGAGTGGAATGAGCAGTTCTTC. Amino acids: CAIRGGEWNEQFF.

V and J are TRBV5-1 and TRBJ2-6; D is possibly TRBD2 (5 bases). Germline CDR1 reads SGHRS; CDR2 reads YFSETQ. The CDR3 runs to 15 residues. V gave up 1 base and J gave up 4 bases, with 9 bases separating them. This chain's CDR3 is CASSLPEAGANVLTF. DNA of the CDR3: TGCGCCAGCAGCTTGCCGGAGGCCGGGGCCAACGTCCTGACTTTC.

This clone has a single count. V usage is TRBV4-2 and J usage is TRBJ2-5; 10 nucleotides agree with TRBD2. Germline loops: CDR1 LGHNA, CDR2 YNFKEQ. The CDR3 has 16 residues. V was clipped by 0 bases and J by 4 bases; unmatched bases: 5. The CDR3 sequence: CASSQEERGGGETQYF. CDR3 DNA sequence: TGTGCCAGCAGCCAAGAGGAGCGGGGGGGCGGAGAGACCCAGTACTTC.

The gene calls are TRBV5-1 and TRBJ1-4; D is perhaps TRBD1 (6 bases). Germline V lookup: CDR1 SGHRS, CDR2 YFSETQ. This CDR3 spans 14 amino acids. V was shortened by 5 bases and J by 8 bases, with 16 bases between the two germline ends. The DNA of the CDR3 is TGCGCCAGCAGTTCCGGGACAACTCAAGAAAAACTGTTTTTT. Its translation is CASSSGTTQEKLFF.

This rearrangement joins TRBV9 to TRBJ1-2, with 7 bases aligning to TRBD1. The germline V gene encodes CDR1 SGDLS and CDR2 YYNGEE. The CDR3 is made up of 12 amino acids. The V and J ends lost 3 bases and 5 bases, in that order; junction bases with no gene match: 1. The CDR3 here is CASSARGYGYTF. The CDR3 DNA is TGTGCCAGCAGCGCCAGGGGGTATGGCTACACCTTC. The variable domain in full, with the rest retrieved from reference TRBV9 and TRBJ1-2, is DSGVTQTPKHLITATGQRVTLRCSPRSGDLSVYWYQQSLDQGLQFLIQYYNGEERAKGNILERFSAQQFPDLHSELNLSSLELGDSALYFCASSARGYGYTFGSGTRLTVV.

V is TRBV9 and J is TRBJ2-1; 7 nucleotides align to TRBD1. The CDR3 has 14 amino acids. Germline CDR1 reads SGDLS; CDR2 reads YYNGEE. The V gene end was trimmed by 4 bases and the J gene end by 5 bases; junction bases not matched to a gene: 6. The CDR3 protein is CASSPRDSHNEQFF. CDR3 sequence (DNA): TGTGCCAGCAGCCCTAGGGACAGTCACAATGAGCAGTTCTTC. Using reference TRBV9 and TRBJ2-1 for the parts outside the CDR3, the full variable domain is DSGVTQTPKHLITATGQRVTLRCSPRSGDLSVYWYQQSLDQGLQFLIQYYNGEERAKGNILERFSAQQFPDLHSELNLSSLELGDSALYFCASSPRDSHNEQFFGPGTRLTVL.

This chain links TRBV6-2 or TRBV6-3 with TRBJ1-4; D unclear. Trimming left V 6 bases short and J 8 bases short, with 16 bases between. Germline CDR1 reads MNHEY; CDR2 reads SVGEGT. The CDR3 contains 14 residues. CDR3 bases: TGTGCCAGCAGCGCGTCCCTGTTTTGGGAAAAACTGTTTTTT. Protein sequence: CASSASLFWEKLFF.

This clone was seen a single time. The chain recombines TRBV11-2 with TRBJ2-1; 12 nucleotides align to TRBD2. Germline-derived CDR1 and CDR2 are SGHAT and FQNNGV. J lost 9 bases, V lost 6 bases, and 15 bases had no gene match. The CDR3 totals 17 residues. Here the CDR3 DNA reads TGTGCCAGCAGGAATCCCGCGTCTAGCGGGGGGGCGGGTGAGCAGTTCTTC. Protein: CASRNPASSGGAGEQFF.

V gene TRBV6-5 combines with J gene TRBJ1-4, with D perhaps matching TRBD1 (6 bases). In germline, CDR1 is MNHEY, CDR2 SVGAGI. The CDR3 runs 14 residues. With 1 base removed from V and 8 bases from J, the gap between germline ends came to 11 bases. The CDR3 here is CASSYWGHGEKLFF. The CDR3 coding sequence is TGTGCCAGCAGTTACTGGGGGCATGGAGAAAAACTGTTTTTT.

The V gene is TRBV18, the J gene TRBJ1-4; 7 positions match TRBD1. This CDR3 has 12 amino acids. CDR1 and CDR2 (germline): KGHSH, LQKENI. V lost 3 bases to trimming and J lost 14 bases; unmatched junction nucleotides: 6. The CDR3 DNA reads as TGTGCCAGCTCACCGCGACAGGGAGCGCTGTTTTTT. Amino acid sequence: CASSPRQGALFF. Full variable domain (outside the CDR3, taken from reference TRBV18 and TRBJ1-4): NAGVMQNPRHLVRRRGQEARLRCSPMKGHSHVYWYRQLPEEGLKFMVYLQKENIIDESGMPKERFSAEFPKEGPSILRIQQVVRGDSAAYFCASSPRQGALFFGSGTQLSVL.

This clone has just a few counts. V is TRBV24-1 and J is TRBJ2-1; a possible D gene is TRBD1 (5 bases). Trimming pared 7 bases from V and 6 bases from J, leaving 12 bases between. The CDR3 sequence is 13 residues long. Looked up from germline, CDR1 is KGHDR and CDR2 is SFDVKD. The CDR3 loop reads CATSLGVGNEQFF. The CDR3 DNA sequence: TGTGCCACCAGCCTAGGGGTCGGCAATGAGCAGTTCTTC.

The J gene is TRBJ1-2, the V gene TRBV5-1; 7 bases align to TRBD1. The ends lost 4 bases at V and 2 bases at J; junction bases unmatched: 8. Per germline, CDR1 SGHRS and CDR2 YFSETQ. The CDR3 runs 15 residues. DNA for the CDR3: TGCGCCAGCAGCGCCTTGACAGGGACCAACTATGGCTACACCTTC. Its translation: CASSALTGTNYGYTF.

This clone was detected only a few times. CDR3 bases: TGTGCCAGCAGCTTAGATGTCAGGGCTGAAGCTTTCTTT. Protein sequence: CASSLDVRAEAFF. This sequence joins TRBV7-9 and TRBJ1-1; possibly TRBD1 for D (5 bases). The CDR3 has 13 amino acids. Germline V gene data show CDR1 as SEHNR and CDR2 as FQNEAQ (reference sequence). V was cut by 1 base and J by 6 bases, with 9 bases left in between.

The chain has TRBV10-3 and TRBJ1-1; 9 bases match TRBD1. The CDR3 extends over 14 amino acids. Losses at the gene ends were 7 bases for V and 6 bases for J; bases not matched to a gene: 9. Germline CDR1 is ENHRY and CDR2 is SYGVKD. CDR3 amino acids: CAIKGDRDSAEAFF. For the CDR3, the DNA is TGTGCCATCAAGGGGGACAGGGACTCCGCTGAAGCTTTCTTT.

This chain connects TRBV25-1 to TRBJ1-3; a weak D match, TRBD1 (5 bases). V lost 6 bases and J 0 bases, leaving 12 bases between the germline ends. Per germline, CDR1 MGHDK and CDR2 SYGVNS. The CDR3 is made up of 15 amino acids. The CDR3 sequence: CASSLMTVSGNTIYF. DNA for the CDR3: TGTGCCAGCAGCCTCATGACAGTCTCTGGAAACACCATATATTTT. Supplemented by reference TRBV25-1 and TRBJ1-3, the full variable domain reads EADIYQTPRYLVIGTGKKITLECSQTMGHDKMYWYQQDPGMELHLIHYSYGVNSTEKGDLSSESTVSRIRTEHFPLTLESARPSHTSQYLCASSLMTVSGNTIYFGEGSWLTVV.

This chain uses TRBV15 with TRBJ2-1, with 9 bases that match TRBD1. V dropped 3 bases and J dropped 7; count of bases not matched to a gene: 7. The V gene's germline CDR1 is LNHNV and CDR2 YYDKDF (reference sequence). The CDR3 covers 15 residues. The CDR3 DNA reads TGTGCCACCAGCAGCCGGGACAGGGTCAGAAATGAGCAGTTCTTC. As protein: CATSSRDRVRNEQFF.

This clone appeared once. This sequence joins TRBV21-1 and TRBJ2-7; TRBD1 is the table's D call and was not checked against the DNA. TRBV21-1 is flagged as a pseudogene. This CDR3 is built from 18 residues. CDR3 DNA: TGTGCCAGCAGCGACAAAAGTATTAGTGGCTACCCTATCCACGAGCAGTACTTC. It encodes CASSDKSISGYPIHEQYF.